These T cell receptor beta chains were read from a single sample in a study of blood T cell repertoires in COVID-19. Profiling relied on immunoSEQ multiplex PCR, and the TCRdb table lists in-frame clones only, not all of them. The table records over 200,000 clones, approximately 86% of them present only once. Source material: peripheral blood. These receptors all stem from a human donor in a cohort sampled during active COVID-19. The CDR3 runs from the conserved cysteine through the conserved F or W. Each record gives: V gene, clone size, D gene, J gene, CDR3 DNA, CDR3 protein. A D gene is named only where the DNA matches it firmly. Clone size appears in some rows only: once, few, many, or a class for an expanded clone.

TRBV7-8,.,.,TRBJ2-7,TGTGCCAGCAGCTTAGGTCAGGGGGGTTACGAGCAGTACTTC,CASSLGQGGYEQYF
TRBV5-1,.,.,TRBJ2-7,TGCGCCAGCAGCTTGGGGACTTTCAACGCCTACGAGCAGTACTTC,CASSLGTFNAYEQYF
TRBV28,.,TRBD2,TRBJ2-1,TGTGCCAGCAGTCCCCGGGGGGTGGGGACGAGGGATGAGCAGTTCTTC,CASSPRGVGTRDEQFF
TRBV3-1/TRBV3-2,.,.,TRBJ2-1,TGTGCCAGCAGCCAAGACAGGGTAACCTACAATGAGCAGTTCTTC,CASSQDRVTYNEQFF
TRBV5-4,.,TRBD2,TRBJ2-5,TGTGCCAGCAGCTTTGAGCGCGGGGGGGAGACCCAGTACTTC,CASSFERGGETQYF
TRBV18,.,.,TRBJ2-7,TGTGCCAGCTCACCACCGGTAGCAGGGGGGACCTACGAGCAGTACTTC,CASSPPVAGGTYEQYF
TRBV29-1,.,TRBD1,TRBJ2-7,TGCAGCGTTGGGGACAGGGGGCTCGAGCAGTACTTC,CSVGDRGLEQYF
TRBV3-1/TRBV3-2,once,TRBD1,TRBJ1-2,TGTGCCAGCAGCCAAGTCCAGGGGGCATCTGGCTACACCTTC,CASSQVQGASGYTF
TRBV6-2/TRBV6-3,.,TRBD1,TRBJ1-6,TGTGCCAGCAGTTATTCCGGGACAGGTGACTTCCCCCTCCACTTT,CASSYSGTGDFPLHF
TRBV28,once,.,TRBJ2-7,TGTGCCAGCAGGTCGCAGGGCCCCAACTACGAGCAGTACTTC,CASRSQGPNYEQYF
TRBV6-1,.,.,TRBJ2-7,TGTGCCAGCAGTGACGGACTTGCTTACGAGCAGTACTTC,CASSDGLAYEQYF
TRBV5-4,.,TRBD2,TRBJ2-7,TGTGCCAGCAGCAAGGGACTAGCGGGAGAACGTGCCTACGAGCAGTACTTC,CASSKGLAGERAYEQYF
TRBV7-2,.,TRBD2,TRBJ2-1,TGTGCCAGCAGCATCGGGACTAGCGGGAGGGTTGGGCAGTTCTTC,CASSIGTSGRVGQFF
TRBV6-5,.,TRBD1,TRBJ1-2,TGTGCCAGCAGACACGACAGGGTAGCCTATGGCTACACCTTC,CASRHDRVAYGYTF
TRBV2,.,TRBD2,TRBJ2-3,TGTGCCAGGACCAAAAGCGGGGGGGCCCGCACAGATACGCAGTATTTT,CARTKSGGARTDTQYF
TRBV7-9,once,.,TRBJ1-2,TGTGCCAGCAGCTTTGCAGGGCCCTTCTATGGCTACACCTTC,CASSFAGPFYGYTF
TRBV27,.,TRBD1,TRBJ2-1,TGTGCCAGCAGTCCTTTAATTAGAGTTCTAAGCCCCTTTGGGACAGGGAATGAGCAGTTCTTC,CASSPLIRVLSPFGTGNEQFF
TRBV6-5,.,.,TRBJ1-4,TGTGCCAGCAGTAGATCCAGCGAGGCAGCTCTGTTTTTT,CASSRSSEAALFF
TRBV11-2,.,.,TRBJ1-2,TGTGCCAGCAGCTTATTTCAGGGGAACTATGGCTACACCTTC,CASSLFQGNYGYTF
TRBV7-2,.,.,TRBJ1-1,TGTGCCAGCAGCCAACATAAGAACACTGAAGCTTTCTTT,CASSQHKNTEAFF
TRBV9,.,.,TRBJ1-2,TGTGCCAGCAGCATCGACGGGGGTGGCTACACCTTC,CASSIDGGGYTF
TRBV10-3,.,TRBD1,TRBJ1-4,TGTGCCATCAGTGAGTCGAAGGGGACAGGGTACGAAAAACTGTTTTTT,CAISESKGTGYEKLFF
TRBV5-1,.,TRBD1,TRBJ1-1,TGCGCCAGCAGCTTGTTCTCGGCAGGGGGGTACACTGAAGCTTTCTTT,CASSLFSAGGYTEAFF
TRBV5-6,.,TRBD1,TRBJ1-5,TGTGCCAGCAGCCAAACTTCCCCCCTCGGCAGGGGGAATCAGCCCCAGCATTTT,CASSQTSPLGRGNQPQHF
TRBV6-2/TRBV6-3,few,.,TRBJ2-7,TGTGCCAGCAGTTACCGCAACGGTGGGGGGACCCTGAAATCCTACGAGCAGTACTTC,CASSYRNGGGTLKSYEQYF
TRBV4-1,once,.,TRBJ1-2,TGCGCCAGCAGCCAAGAGGTGAGGGTTGGCTACACCTTC,CASSQEVRVGYTF
TRBV9,.,.,TRBJ1-4,TGTGCCAGCAGCCCTGGACACGAAAAACTGTTTTTT,CASSPGHEKLFF
TRBV10-3,.,TRBD2,TRBJ2-3,TGTGCCATCAGTGAGCGGACTAGCGGGAATTCAGATACGCAGTATTTT,CAISERTSGNSDTQYF
TRBV6-1,.,.,TRBJ2-5,TGTGCCAGCAGTGAAGTTGTTCCCGGTAGGGGTGGGGAGACCCAGTACTTC,CASSEVVPGRGGETQYF
TRBV28,.,TRBD1,TRBJ1-6,TGTGCCAGCAGTTTACCTGACAGGGCTTATAATTCACCCCTCCACTTT,CASSLPDRAYNSPLHF
TRBV6-1,once,.,TRBJ2-1,TGTGCCAGCAGTGGAGTGGCATGGGGGCAGGCCGGCTACAATGAGCAGTTCTTC,CASSGVAWGQAGYNEQFF
TRBV6-6,.,TRBD2,TRBJ2-3,TGTGCCAGCAGTCAGATTTTAGCGGGTGATCACACAGATACGCAGTATTTT,CASSQILAGDHTDTQYF
TRBV19,.,.,TRBJ1-5,TGTGCCAGTAGTCCGATGCGCCGGGGGAGTCAGCCCCAGCATTTT,CASSPMRRGSQPQHF
TRBV7-9,.,.,TRBJ2-7,TGTGCCAGCAGCCCTTTTTGGTCGAGCTCCTACGAGCAGTACTTC,CASSPFWSSSYEQYF
TRBV6-5,.,.,TRBJ2-5,TGTGCCAGCAGTTACGAGTCATTCGGGACCCAGTACTTC,CASSYESFGTQYF
TRBV11-2,once,TRBD2,TRBJ2-3,TGTGCCAGCACCCGACTAGCGGGGGCACATAACATTGATACGCAGTATTTT,CASTRLAGAHNIDTQYF
TRBV11-2,.,TRBD1,TRBJ1-2,TGTGCCAGCAGCTTAGTCCCCAAGGGACAGGGCCTTTATGGCTACACCTTC,CASSLVPKGQGLYGYTF
TRBV15,.,.,TRBJ1-4,TGTGCCACCAGCAGTTTACAGCTATTTAATGAAAAACTGTTTTTT,CATSSLQLFNEKLFF
TRBV27,.,TRBD1,TRBJ1-5,TGTGCCAGCACAAACGACAGGGTCCGCAATCAGCCCCAGCATTTT,CASTNDRVRNQPQHF
TRBV11-2,once,TRBD2,TRBJ2-7,TGTGCCAGCAGCTTCACTAGCGGGGGGGTGAGCTACGAGCAGTACTTC,CASSFTSGGVSYEQYF
TRBV7-9,.,.,TRBJ2-5,TGTGCCAGCAGCTTAGTAAGGGGGTCTCAAGAGACCCAGTACTTC,CASSLVRGSQETQYF
TRBV6-5,.,TRBD1,TRBJ1-1,TGTGCCAGCCGCAGGGGGCCTTCGAACACTGAAGCTTTCTTT,CASRRGPSNTEAFF
TRBV7-9,.,.,TRBJ1-2,TGTGCCAGCAGCCCTTCTCCCACAGGGCACGGCTATGGCTACACCTTC,CASSPSPTGHGYGYTF
TRBV28,.,.,TRBJ2-5,TGTGCCAGCAGTTTCTTGGCAGGCGACCCCCCAGGGGAGACCCAGTACTTC,CASSFLAGDPPGETQYF
TRBV7-2,.,.,TRBJ2-3,TGTGCCAGCAGCTTATTGCCCACAAGCACAGATACGCAGTATTTT,CASSLLPTSTDTQYF
TRBV5-1,.,TRBD1,TRBJ1-1,TGCGCCAGCAGACCCCGAACAGGGGACACTGAAGCTTTCTTT,CASRPRTGDTEAFF
TRBV4-3,.,.,TRBJ1-4,TGCGCCAGCAGCCAAGATTTTCAGGACTTCAATGAAAAACTGTTTTTT,CASSQDFQDFNEKLFF